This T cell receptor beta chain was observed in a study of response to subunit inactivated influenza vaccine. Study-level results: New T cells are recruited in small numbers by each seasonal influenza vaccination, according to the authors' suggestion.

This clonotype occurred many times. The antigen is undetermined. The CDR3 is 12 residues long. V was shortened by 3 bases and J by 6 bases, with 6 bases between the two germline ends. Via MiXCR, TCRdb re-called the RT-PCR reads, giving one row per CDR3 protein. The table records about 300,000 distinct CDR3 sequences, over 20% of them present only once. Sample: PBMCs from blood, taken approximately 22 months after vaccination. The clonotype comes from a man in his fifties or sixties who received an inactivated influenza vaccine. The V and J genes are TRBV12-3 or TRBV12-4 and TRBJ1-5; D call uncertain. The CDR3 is CASSFSGQPQHF. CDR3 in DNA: TGTGCCAGCAGTTTCTCGGGTCAGCCCCAGCATTTT.